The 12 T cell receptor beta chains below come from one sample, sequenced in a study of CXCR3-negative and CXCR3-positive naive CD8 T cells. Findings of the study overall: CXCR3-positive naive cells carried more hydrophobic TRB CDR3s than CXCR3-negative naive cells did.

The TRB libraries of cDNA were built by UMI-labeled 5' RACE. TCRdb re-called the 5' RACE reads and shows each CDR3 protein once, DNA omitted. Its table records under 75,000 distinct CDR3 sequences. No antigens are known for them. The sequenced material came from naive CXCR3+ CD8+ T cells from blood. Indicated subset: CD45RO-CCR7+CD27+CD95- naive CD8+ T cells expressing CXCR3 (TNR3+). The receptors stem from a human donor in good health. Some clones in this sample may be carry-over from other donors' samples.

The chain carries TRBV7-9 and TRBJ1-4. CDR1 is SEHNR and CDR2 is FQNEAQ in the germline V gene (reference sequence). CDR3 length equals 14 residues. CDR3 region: CASRMGLSDEKLFF.

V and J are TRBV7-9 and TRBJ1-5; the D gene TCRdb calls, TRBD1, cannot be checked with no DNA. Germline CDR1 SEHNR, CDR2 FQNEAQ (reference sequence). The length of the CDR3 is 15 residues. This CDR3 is CASSLTQGGNQPQHF.

The CDR3 spells CASTPNNEQFF. The V and J genes are TRBV12-3 or TRBV12-4 and TRBJ2-1. This CDR3 spans 11 amino acids.

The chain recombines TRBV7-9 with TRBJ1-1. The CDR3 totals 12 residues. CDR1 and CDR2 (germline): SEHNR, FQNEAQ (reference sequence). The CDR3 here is CASSVGSTEAFF.

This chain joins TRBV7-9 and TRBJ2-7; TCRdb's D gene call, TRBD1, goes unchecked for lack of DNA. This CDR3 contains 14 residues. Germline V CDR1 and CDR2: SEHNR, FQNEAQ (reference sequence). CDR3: CASSFRDTSYEQYF.

CDR3 protein: CASSWTVTGELFF. The chain joins TRBV28 to TRBJ2-2. Germline CDR1 MDHEN, CDR2 SYDVKM. The CDR3 totals 13 residues.

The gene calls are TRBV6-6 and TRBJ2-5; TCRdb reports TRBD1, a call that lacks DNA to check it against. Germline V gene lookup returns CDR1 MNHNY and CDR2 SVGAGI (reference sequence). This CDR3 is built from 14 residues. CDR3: CASSYGGAQETQYF.

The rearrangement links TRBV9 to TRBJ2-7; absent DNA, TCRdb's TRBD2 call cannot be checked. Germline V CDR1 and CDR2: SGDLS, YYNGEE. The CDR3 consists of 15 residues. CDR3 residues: CASSASGGASYEQYF.

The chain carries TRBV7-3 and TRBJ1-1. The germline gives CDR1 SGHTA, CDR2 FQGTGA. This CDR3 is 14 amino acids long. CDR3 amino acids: CASRVKAGNTEAFF.

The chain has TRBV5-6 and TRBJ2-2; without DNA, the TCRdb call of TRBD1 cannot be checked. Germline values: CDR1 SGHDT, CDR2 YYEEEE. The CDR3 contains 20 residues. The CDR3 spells CASSPEGQGASQRYTGELFF.

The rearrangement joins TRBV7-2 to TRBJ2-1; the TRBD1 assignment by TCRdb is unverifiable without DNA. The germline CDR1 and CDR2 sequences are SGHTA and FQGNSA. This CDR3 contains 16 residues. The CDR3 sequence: CASSSDRDYQRDEQFF.

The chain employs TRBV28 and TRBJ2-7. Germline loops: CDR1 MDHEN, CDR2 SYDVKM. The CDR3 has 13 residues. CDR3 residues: CALSKGSSYEQYF.